These 9 T cell receptor beta chains were sequenced from one sample in a study of blood T cell repertoires in COVID-19. TCRdb's table, derived via immunoSEQ multiplex PCR, lists solely in-frame clones and lacks some. The data show 200,000 to 250,000 clones, 86% seen once. Sequenced material: PBMCs or T cells enriched from blood (not recorded which). These receptors were taken from a woman in her forties or fifties who had recovered from COVID-19.

This clone appeared a single time. This chain joins TRBV19 and TRBJ2-1; 10 positions agree with TRBD2. Germline CDR1 is LNHDA and CDR2 is SQIVND (reference sequence). This CDR3 contains 14 residues. Trimming removed 6 bases from V and 2 bases from J; junction bases left unmatched: 1. The DNA for the CDR3 is TGTGCCAGTAGGAGCGGGAGGGCCTACAATGAGCAGTTCTTC. This codes for CASRSGRAYNEQFF.

The gene calls are TRBV11-3 and TRBJ2-2, with D perhaps TRBD2 (6 bases). Per the germline V gene, CDR1 is SGHNT and CDR2 is YENEEA. Trimming took off 5 bases at V and 6 bases at J, with 19 bases between the two ends. There are 16 residues in the CDR3. The CDR3 nucleotides read TGTGCCAGCAGCCCCATGGGAGGTGGGGTCTCCGGGGAGCTGTTTTTT. Translation: CASSPMGGGVSGELFF.

The rearrangement links TRBV12-5 to TRBJ1-2, with D tentatively TRBD1 (6 bases). CDR3 length: 17 amino acids. Trimming stripped 4 bases from V and 3 bases from J, with 21 bases between. CDR1 and CDR2 from the germline V gene are LGHNT and FRNRAP. CDR3 in amino acids: CASGYWVVRGLYYGYTF. In DNA, the CDR3 is TGTGCTAGTGGTTATTGGGTTGTCAGGGGATTATACTATGGCTACACCTTC.

J is TRBJ2-2 and V is TRBV6-5; no clear D. The CDR3 totals 12 residues. V dropped 4 bases and J dropped 3 bases, with 3 bases sitting between them. Germline CDR1 MNHEY, CDR2 SVGAGI. CDR3 in DNA: TGTGCCAGCAGTTCTTACACCGGGGAGCTGTTTTTT. It encodes CASSSYTGELFF.

This clone occurred a few times. The same CDR3 arises from other DNA sequences in this sample as well. The chain couples TRBV5-1 to TRBJ1-4; 7 positions agree with TRBD1. V gave up 4 bases and J gave up 4 bases; unmatched junction bases: 4. CDR1 and CDR2 from the germline V gene are SGHRS and YFSETQ. CDR3 length equals 14 residues. CDR3 loop: CASSPDRVNEKLFF. The CDR3 region has the DNA TGCGCCAGCAGCCCCGACAGGGTTAATGAAAAACTGTTTTTT.

V usage is TRBV2 and J usage is TRBJ1-1; D unresolved. The CDR3 is 13 amino acids. Germline CDR1 SNHLY, CDR2 FYNNEI. Trimming stripped 3 bases from V and 4 bases from J, with 9 bases between. The CDR3 DNA reads as TGTGCCAGCAGTGAGGGAGGGCGCACTGAAGCTTTCTTT. Protein product: CASSEGGRTEAFF.

This clone was detected a few times. This rearrangement joins TRBV18 to TRBJ2-7; the D gene is possibly TRBD1 (6 bases). Trimming took 6 bases from V and 6 from J, leaving 15 bases between them. This CDR3 has 13 residues. Germline V lookup: CDR1 KGHSH, CDR2 LQKENI. CDR3 in DNA: TGTGCCAGCTCCCAGGGGTCGGGCGCCGAGCAGTACTTC. As protein: CASSQGSGAEQYF.

This chain uses TRBV7-8 with TRBJ2-3; D possibly corresponds to TRBD1 (6 bases). Germline CDR1 reads SGHVS; CDR2 reads FQNEAQ. With 5 bases removed from V and 1 base from J, the gap between germline ends came to 16 bases. This CDR3 has 16 amino acids. The CDR3 loop is CASSRTVGAGTDTQYF. The CDR3 region has the DNA TGTGCCAGCAGCCGTACCGTGGGGGCCGGCACAGATACGCAGTATTTT.

V and J are TRBV9 and TRBJ1-2; weak D call: TRBD1 (6 bases). V lost 0 bases and J lost 6, with 9 bases in between. CDR3 length equals 13 residues. Germline V gene sequence: CDR1 SGDLS, CDR2 YYNGEE. As DNA, the CDR3 is TGTGCCAGCAGCGTAGGTGCAGGGGATGGCTACACCTTC. Translated: CASSVGAGDGYTF.